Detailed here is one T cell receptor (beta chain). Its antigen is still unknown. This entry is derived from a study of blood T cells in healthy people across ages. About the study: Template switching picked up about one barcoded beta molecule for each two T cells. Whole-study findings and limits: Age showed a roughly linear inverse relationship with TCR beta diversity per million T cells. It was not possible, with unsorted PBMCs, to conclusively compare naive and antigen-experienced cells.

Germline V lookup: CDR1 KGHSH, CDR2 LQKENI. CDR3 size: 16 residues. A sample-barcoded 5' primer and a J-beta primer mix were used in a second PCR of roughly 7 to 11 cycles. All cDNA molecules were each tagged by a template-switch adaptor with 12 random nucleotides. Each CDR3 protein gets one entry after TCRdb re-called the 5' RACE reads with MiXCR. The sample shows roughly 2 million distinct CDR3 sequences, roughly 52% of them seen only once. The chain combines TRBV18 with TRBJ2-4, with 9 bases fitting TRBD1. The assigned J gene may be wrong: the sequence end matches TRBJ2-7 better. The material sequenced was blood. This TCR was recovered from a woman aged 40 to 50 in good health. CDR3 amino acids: CASSGQGREANYEQYF. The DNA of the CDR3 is TGTGCCAGCTCAGGACAGGGGAGGGAGGCTAACTACGAGCAGTACTTC.